The entry that follows covers one T cell receptor (beta chain) sequence. No antigen is known for it. Aged 18 to 65, the patients had hyperthyroidism that was newly diagnosed and had lasted under 2 months. There are 14 residues in the CDR3. V lost 5 bases and J 3 bases, leaving 14 bases between the germline ends. Germline V lookup: CDR1 MNHEY, CDR2 SMNVEV (reference sequence). There were TCR beta CDR3 regions amplified from RNA transcripts. RT-PCR in the first round (using the HTBI primer set) targeted the TCR CDR3. TCRdb re-derived calls from the multiplex PCR reads in MiXCR, one entry per CDR3 protein. The repertoire holds fewer than 550,000 distinct CDR3 sequences, with 15% to 18% as singletons. The data were taken from a study of T cells in Graves' hyperthyroidism and ophthalmopathy. Study-wide points: Most thyroid-expanded clonotypes above 0.001 were also found in blood.

The TCR comes from a woman between 18 and 30 years old with Graves' hyperthyroidism. Material for sequencing was blood. The V and J genes are TRBV27 and TRBJ2-7; possible D gene TRBD2, 6 bases. The CDR3 spells CASSPRGLGYEQYF. CDR3 nucleotide sequence: TGTGCCAGCAGTCCCCGGGGGTTGGGCTACGAGCAGTACTTC.